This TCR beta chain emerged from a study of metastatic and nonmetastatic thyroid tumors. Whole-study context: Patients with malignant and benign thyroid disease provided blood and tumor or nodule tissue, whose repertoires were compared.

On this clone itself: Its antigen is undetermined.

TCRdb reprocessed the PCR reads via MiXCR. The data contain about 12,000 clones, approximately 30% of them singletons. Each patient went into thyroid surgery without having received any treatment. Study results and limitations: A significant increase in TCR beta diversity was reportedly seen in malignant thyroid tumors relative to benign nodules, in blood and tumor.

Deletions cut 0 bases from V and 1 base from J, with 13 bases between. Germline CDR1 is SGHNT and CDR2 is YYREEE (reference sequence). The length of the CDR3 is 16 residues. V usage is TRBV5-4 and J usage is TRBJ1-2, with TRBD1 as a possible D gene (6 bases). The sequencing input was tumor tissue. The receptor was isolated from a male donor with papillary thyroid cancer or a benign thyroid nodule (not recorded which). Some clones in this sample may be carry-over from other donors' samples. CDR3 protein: CASSLVAGAVNYGYTF. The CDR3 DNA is TGTGCCAGCAGCTTGGTTGCAGGGGCTGTTAACTATGGCTACACCTTC.